The 18 T cell receptor beta chains below all came from one sample that was sequenced in a study of blood T cells in healthy people across ages. Together with a sample-barcoded 5' primer, a J-beta primer mix was included in a second PCR lasting about 6 to 11 cycles. TCRdb analysed the 5' RACE reads with MiXCR anew, one entry per CDR3 protein. The sample lists 800,000 to 950,000 distinct CDR3 sequences; under 35% were seen once. These data also formed part of another study, on T cells of mothers and their children.

Material for sequencing was blood. The receptors shown here come from a woman in her thirties or forties in good health.

The rearrangement uses TRBV2 and TRBJ1-2; D is possibly TRBD1 (6 bases). Germline V gives CDR1 SNHLY, CDR2 FYNNEI. With 6 bases removed from V and 4 bases from J, the gap between germline ends came to 15 bases. The CDR3 contains 14 residues. The CDR3 region has the DNA TGTGCCAGCAGACCGGGACCAGGGGCCTATGGCTACACCTTC. This gives the protein CASRPGPGAYGYTF.

In nucleotides, the CDR3 is TGTGCCACCAGTGATCGGACAGGGGGCCAGGGCTACACCTTC. It codes for CATSDRTGGQGYTF. This chain uses TRBV24-1 with TRBJ1-2; 11 bases line up with TRBD1. The CDR3 has 14 amino acids. Trimming removed 3 bases from V and 8 bases from J; junction bases left unmatched: 4. The germline CDR1 and CDR2 sequences are KGHDR and SFDVKD.

The chain combines TRBV6-1 with TRBJ1-1; 9 bases align to TRBD1. Germline CDR1 MNHNS, CDR2 SASEGT. V shed 6 bases, J shed 7 bases, and the junction held 15 bases outside the gene matches. The CDR3 length is 16 residues. CDR3 amino acids: CASSATRNTGGGEAFF. The CDR3 bases are TGTGCCAGCAGCGCCACTAGAAATACAGGGGGCGGTGAAGCTTTCTTT.

This clonotype occurred a few times. The chain recombines TRBV7-9 with TRBJ2-1; 10 bases are shared with TRBD1. Germline V gene data show CDR1 as SEHNR and CDR2 as FQNEAQ (reference sequence). The CDR3 extends over 14 amino acids. J lost 7 bases, V lost 8 bases, and 8 bases had no gene match. The CDR3 loop reads CASFAGQGFNEQFF. The CDR3 DNA sequence: TGTGCCAGCTTCGCGGGACAGGGGTTTAATGAGCAGTTCTTC.

On this clonotype itself: A much larger clone lies a single base off, so this may be a read error. In nucleotides, the CDR3 is TGTGCCAGCGGCTTAGAGGAGGGGAGGGGTCAGCCCCAGCATTTT. Amino acid sequence: CASGLEEGRGQPQHF. V usage is TRBV7-2 and J usage is TRBJ1-5; D is perhaps TRBD1 (5 bases). CDR1 SGHTA and CDR2 FQGNSA come from the germline V gene. The CDR3 runs to 15 residues. Based on the CDR3 plus reference TRBV7-2 and TRBJ1-5, the full variable domain is GAGVSQSPSNKVTEKGKDVELRCDPISGHTALYWYRQSLGQGLEFLIYFQGNSAPDKSGLPSDRFSAERTGGSVSTLTIQRTQQEDSAVYLCASGLEEGRGQPQHFGDGTRLSIL.

This clonotype was picked up many times. This chain connects TRBV5-1 to TRBJ1-2; 8 nucleotides agree with TRBD1. Germline lookup yields CDR1 SGHRS and CDR2 YFSETQ. V shed 0 bases and J 6 bases; nucleotides not matched to a gene: 7. The CDR3 is made up of 15 amino acids. The CDR3 sequence: CASSLDLTGVDGYTF. In nucleotides, the CDR3 is TGCGCCAGCAGCTTGGACTTGACAGGGGTGGATGGCTACACCTTC. Full variable domain (outside the CDR3, taken from reference TRBV5-1 and TRBJ1-2): KAGVTQTPRYLIKTRGQQVTLSCSPISGHRSVSWYQQTPGQGLQFLFEYFSETQRNKGNFPGRFSGRQFSNSRSEMNVSTLELGDSALYLCASSLDLTGVDGYTFGSGTRLTVV.

CDR3 loop: CASSLHRSTEAFF. CDR3 coding DNA: TGTGCCAGCAGTTTACACAGGAGCACTGAAGCTTTCTTT. This chain joins TRBV12-3 or TRBV12-4 and TRBJ1-1; possibly TRBD1 for D (5 bases). V gave up 2 bases and J gave up 4 bases, with 8 bases separating them. This CDR3 is built from 13 residues.

Only a few counts were recorded for this clonotype. The chain employs TRBV20-1 and TRBJ1-1; D is ambiguous. Germline-derived CDR1 and CDR2 are DFQATT and SNEGSKA (reference sequence). There are 12 residues in the CDR3. Trimming pared 8 bases from V and 6 bases from J, leaving 16 bases between. CDR3 nucleotides: TGCAGTTCAACCGCGTGGATCTCTGAAGCTTTCTTT. Its translation is CSSTAWISEAFF.

This clonotype was detected a few times. The rearrangement joins TRBV28 to TRBJ2-4; D gene uncertain. This CDR3 spans 13 amino acids. The ends were cut back, 10 bases at V and 1 base at J, with 11 bases in the middle. Germline CDR1 reads MDHEN; CDR2 reads SYDVKM. The CDR3 region is CAITTWAKNIQYF. CDR3 in DNA: TGTGCCATTACGACCTGGGCCAAAAACATTCAGTACTTC.

This chain links TRBV5-1 with TRBJ2-3; TRBD2 matches 7 bases. Losses at the gene ends were 4 bases for V and 3 bases for J; bases not matched to a gene: 8. Germline CDR1 SGHRS, CDR2 YFSETQ. The CDR3 contains 15 residues. CDR3 region: CASSPGGGGTDTQYF. CDR3 nucleotide sequence: TGCGCCAGCAGCCCAGGAGGCGGGGGAACAGATACGCAGTATTTT.

The table lists this clonotype with many counts. The chain uses TRBV24-1 and TRBJ2-1, with TRBD2 matching 9 bases. J gave up 7 bases and V 4 bases, and 7 bases lay outside the gene matches. Per the germline V gene, CDR1 is KGHDR and CDR2 is SFDVKD. The length of the CDR3 is 15 residues. In DNA, the CDR3 is TGTGCCACCAGTGACTGGGACAGCGGGGGGAATGAGCAGTTCTTC. Its translation: CATSDWDSGGNEQFF.

This clonotype has more than one count but fewer than ten. As DNA, the CDR3 is TGTGCCAGCTCACCATTAGACCAGACCACAGATACGCAGTATTTT. Its translation: CASSPLDQTTDTQYF. The chain is built from TRBV18 and TRBJ2-3; D is unresolved. Germline V lookup: CDR1 KGHSH, CDR2 LQKENI. Trimming pared 2 bases from V and 2 bases from J, leaving 11 bases between. The CDR3 length is 15 residues.

This clonotype came up many times. The chain is built from TRBV20-1 and TRBJ1-5; D ambiguous. The V end lost 0 bases, the J end lost 4 bases, and 13 bases lay between the germline ends. CDR3 size: 15 residues. Germline CDR1 DFQATT, CDR2 SNEGSKA (reference sequence). DNA for the CDR3: TGCAGTGCTAGAGATAGGAAGAAATGGAATCAGCCCCAGCATTTT. Translated, it gives CSARDRKKWNQPQHF.

This clonotype was seen many times. V usage is TRBV12-3 or TRBV12-4 and J usage is TRBJ2-5; 12 nucleotides agree with TRBD2. This CDR3 contains 16 residues. The V segment lost 6 bases and the J segment 4 bases; nucleotides outside the gene matches: 9. CDR3 nucleotides: TGTGCCAGCAGCGGCCCCAGGACTAGCGGGACAGAGACCCAGTACTTC. Translated: CASSGPRTSGTETQYF.

This clonotype was observed a few times. The chain uses TRBV11-2 and TRBJ1-1; 11 bases fit TRBD1. Per the germline V gene, CDR1 is SGHAT and CDR2 is FQNNGV. Trimming took 1 base from V and 6 from J; bases not matched to a gene: 1. The CDR3 is made up of 14 amino acids. The CDR3: CASSLGTGGPEAFF. The CDR3 DNA sequence: TGTGCCAGCAGCTTAGGGACAGGGGGCCCTGAAGCTTTCTTT.

V is TRBV20-1 and J is TRBJ2-1, with D unresolved. This CDR3 is 15 amino acids long. With 1 base removed from V and 0 bases from J, the gap between germline ends came to 10 bases. The V gene's germline CDR1 is DFQATT and CDR2 SNEGSKA (reference sequence). This chain's CDR3 is CSARALGISYNEQFF. For the CDR3, the DNA is TGCAGTGCTAGAGCCTTGGGCATCTCCTACAATGAGCAGTTCTTC.

V gene TRBV12-3 or TRBV12-4 combines with J gene TRBJ2-4; TRBD1 or TRBD2 may be the D gene (5 bases each). The last part of the DNA fits TRBJ2-7 better; the J call may be wrong. CDR3 length equals 14 residues. CDR3 protein: CASSSYTGGYEQYF. The DNA for the CDR3 is TGTGCCAGCAGTTCGTACACAGGCGGGTACGAGCAGTACTTC.

Of note for this clonotype: A read error is possible here, since a much larger clone lies one base away. The chain has TRBV28 and TRBJ2-4; weak D call: TRBD2 (5 bases). TRBJ2-7 explains the end of the DNA better; the J call may be wrong. The CDR3 sequence is 15 residues long. The V gene's germline CDR1 is MDHEN and CDR2 SYDVKM. CDR3 residues: CASSALVEVNYEQYF. In nucleotides, the CDR3 is TGTGCCAGCAGCGCGTTAGTGGAGGTGAACTACGAGCAGTACTTC.